The clone carrying this TCR beta chain was found once. The data belong to a study of OX40 agonist ivuxolimab in advanced cancers. In the study overall: Those enrolled were less than 85% male, with a mean age of 60 years and ages from roughly 20 to 85. One hepatocellular carcinoma and a couple of cutaneous melanoma patients partially responded.

TCRdb's copy holds only in-frame clones and misses some; the assay was immunoSEQ multiplex PCR. The table shows tens of thousands of clones, with 81% occurring only once. The CDR3 contains 15 residues. The V end was cut by 2 bases, the J end by 2 bases, with 13 bases between. Germline V gene data show CDR1 as SGHRS and CDR2 as YFSETQ. V is TRBV5-1 and J is TRBJ1-2; TRBD1 might be the D (5 bases). The sequencing here drew on CD4+ or CD8+ T cells sorted from blood, taken in a trial of the OX40 agonist ivuxolimab. This clonotype was obtained from an adult with an advanced solid tumor such as melanoma, head and neck, liver or kidney cancer. The CDR3 sequence: CASSFTGTLNYGYTF. DNA for the CDR3: TGCGCCAGCAGCTTCACCGGGACTCTCAACTATGGCTACACCTTC.